The present T cell receptor (beta chain) was sequenced within a study of OX40 agonist ivuxolimab in advanced cancers. Study as a whole: Subjects had a mean age of approximately 60 years, with a range of 23 to 79; less than 90% were male. Findings and limits, study-wide: Some nonresponders additionally presented with little normalized T-cell clonal expansion.

In the case of this clone: Its antigen remains unidentified.

It was autoimmune disease history or systemic immunosuppression that excluded patients. The repertoire was sequenced with immunoSEQ multiplex PCR; TCRdb's copy has only in-frame clones and lacks some. The repertoire holds approximately 74,000 clones, with roughly nine tenths as singletons. This TCR derives from an adult with an advanced solid tumor such as melanoma, head and neck, liver or kidney cancer. This specimen consisted of CD4+ or CD8+ T cells sorted from blood, obtained in a trial of the OX40 agonist ivuxolimab.

The CDR3 coding sequence is TGTGCCAGCAGTACTGGACAGGGAAAACTGTTTTTT. It specifies CASSTGQGKLFF. The chain links TRBV28 to TRBJ1-4, with 8 bases identical to TRBD1. CDR3 length: 12 residues. Germline V gives CDR1 MDHEN, CDR2 SYDVKM. Trimming cost V 5 bases and J 10 bases; bases outside gene matches: 3.